The rows below give T cell receptor beta chains drawn from one sample of a study of blood T cell repertoires in COVID-19. Profiled with immunoSEQ multiplex PCR; TCRdb holds only in-frame clones, not every one. This sample has about 250,000 clones; around nine tenths occur once, and the top ten carry 2.5% to 4%. What was sequenced was PBMCs or T cells enriched from blood (not recorded which). These receptors all stem from a woman in her thirties or forties who had been exposed to COVID-19. The CDR3 runs from the conserved cysteine through the conserved F or W.

V	J	CDR3
TRBV7-2	TRBJ1-1	CASSLPLDRESTEAFF
TRBV11-3	TRBJ2-5	CASSLISGPETQYF
TRBV13	TRBJ1-6	CASSLAVGGMQSPLHF
TRBV6-5	TRBJ1-3	CASGTGSGNTIYF
TRBV7-6	TRBJ2-3	CASSLVIAGGLNTDTQYF
TRBV2	TRBJ1-5	CASSETGLLPQHF
TRBV7-9	TRBJ2-5	CASSLVGRETQYF
TRBV6-6	TRBJ2-7	CASSYGGTATYEQYF
TRBV11-3	TRBJ1-1	CASSLLSTEAFF
TRBV28	TRBJ1-2	CASNQGQRVYGYTF
TRBV18	TRBJ2-6	CASSLTQGTGANVLTF
TRBV6-2/TRBV6-3	TRBJ1-2	CASSSVSDRANYGYTF